What follows are 22 T cell receptor beta chains derived from one specimen sequenced in a study of blood T cell repertoires in COVID-19. Sequencing was performed with immunoSEQ multiplex PCR; in TCRdb, only in-frame clones are kept and a portion is missing. The sample lists about 150,000 clones, around four fifths occurring once. Sequenced material: peripheral blood. These receptors were taken from a woman between 35 and 50 years old with active or convalescent COVID-19.

V and J are TRBV7-9 and TRBJ1-2; 9 nucleotides match TRBD1. The CDR3 runs 15 residues. V was pared by 5 bases and J by 1 base, with 5 bases of the junction left unmatched. The germline CDR1 and CDR2 sequences are SEHNR and FQNEAQ (reference sequence). CDR3 sequence (DNA): TGTGCCAGCAGCCCCGGGACAGGGAATAACTATGGCTACACCTTC. As protein: CASSPGTGNNYGYTF.

This clone has only one observation. The rearrangement joins TRBV13 to TRBJ2-7, with TRBD1 matching 9 bases. The CDR3 is made up of 15 amino acids. Germline CDR1 is PRHDT and CDR2 is FYEKMQ (reference sequence). Unmatched junction bases numbered 10, after V lost 3 bases and J lost 7 bases. The CDR3 DNA sequence: TGTGCCAGCAGCTTCGGGGGACAGGGCCCCCCGGAGCAGTACTTC. Its protein is CASSFGGQGPPEQYF. The whole variable domain, filled in from reference TRBV13 and TRBJ2-7, reads AAGVIQSPRHLIKEKRETATLKCYPIPRHDTVYWYQQGPGQDPQFLISFYEKMQSDKGSIPDRFSAQQFSDYHSELNMSSLELGDSALYFCASSFGGQGPPEQYFGPGTRLTVT.

CDR3 region: CAWSPPTTGNNEQFF. For the CDR3, the DNA is TGTGCCTGGAGTCCACCCACGACTGGAAACAATGAGCAGTTCTTC. V usage is TRBV30 and J usage is TRBJ2-1, with D unclear. This CDR3 contains 15 residues. Trimming shortened V by 2 bases and J by 5 bases, and 16 bases separated the two germline ends. Germline V gives CDR1 GTSNPN, CDR2 SVGIG (reference sequence).

The chain employs TRBV5-6 and TRBJ2-7; D remains ambiguous. The CDR3 runs to 13 residues. Germline V gene data show CDR1 as SGHDT and CDR2 as YYEEEE. Trimming shortened V by 0 bases and J by 7 bases, and 11 bases separated the two germline ends. The CDR3 sequence is CASSLAHYFEQYF. The CDR3, as DNA: TGTGCCAGCAGCTTGGCCCACTACTTTGAGCAGTACTTC.

The chain is built from TRBV7-2 and TRBJ2-5; 11 bases agree with TRBD2. CDR1 and CDR2 from the germline V gene are SGHTA and FQGNSA. With V trimmed by 3 bases and J by 5 bases, 5 bases remained unmatched. The CDR3 totals 15 residues. CDR3 residues: CASSLGLADSETQYF. CDR3 DNA sequence: TGTGCCAGCAGCTTGGGACTAGCGGATTCCGAGACCCAGTACTTC. The whole variable domain, filled in from reference TRBV7-2 and TRBJ2-5, reads GAGVSQSPSNKVTEKGKDVELRCDPISGHTALYWYRQSLGQGLEFLIYFQGNSAPDKSGLPSDRFSAERTGGSVSTLTIQRTQQEDSAVYLCASSLGLADSETQYFGPGTRLLVL.

The chain recombines TRBV19 with TRBJ1-5; 8 nucleotides line up with TRBD1. J lost 9 bases, V lost 5 bases, and 15 bases had no gene match. CDR3 length: 16 amino acids. Germline values: CDR1 LNHDA, CDR2 SQIVND (reference sequence). In DNA form, the CDR3 reads TGTGCCAGTAGTCTTCTCTCCACAGGGGGGAGTTGGCCCCAGCATTTT. It encodes CASSLLSTGGSWPQHF.

The genes are TRBV15 and TRBJ1-1, with D unresolved. The CDR3 extends over 15 amino acids. Trimming removed 4 bases at V and 4 bases at J, with 16 bases between. The germline CDR1 and CDR2 sequences are LNHNV and YYDKDF (reference sequence). CDR3 amino acids: CATSTPRASGTEAFF. The CDR3 DNA follows: TGTGCCACCAGCACCCCCCGGGCCAGCGGCACTGAAGCTTTCTTT.

The chain couples TRBV18 to TRBJ1-3, with 9 positions matching TRBD1. This CDR3 contains 16 residues. Germline loops: CDR1 KGHSH, CDR2 LQKENI. V lost 4 bases, J lost 2 bases, and 6 bases stayed unmatched. CDR3 sequence reads: CASSHGQGKAGNTIYF. DNA for the CDR3: TGTGCCAGCTCACACGGACAGGGGAAGGCTGGAAACACCATATATTTT.

The chain recombines TRBV6-2 or TRBV6-3 with TRBJ1-2; D not resolved. The CDR3 has 15 residues. Germline V gene sequence: CDR1 MNHEY, CDR2 SVGEGT. V was cut by 7 bases and J by 1 base, with 16 bases left in between. CDR3 nucleotides: TGTGCCAGCATCCCGGCGGGGTCCAGTAACTATGGCTACACCTTC. It codes for CASIPAGSSNYGYTF.

The V and J genes are TRBV4-1 and TRBJ1-4; the D gene is possibly TRBD1 (6 bases). V was clipped by 4 bases and J by 7 bases, with 16 bases between them. Looked up from germline, CDR1 is MGHRA and CDR2 is YSYEKL. The CDR3 spans 15 residues. For the CDR3, the DNA is TGCGCCAGCAGCCTCCAACAGGGTCGCGGTGAAAAACTGTTTTTT. Translated, it gives CASSLQQGRGEKLFF.

The V and J genes are TRBV28 and TRBJ1-4, with no clear D. Germline V lookup: CDR1 MDHEN, CDR2 SYDVKM. Trimming shortened V by 3 bases and J by 0 bases, and 8 bases separated the two germline ends. This CDR3 spans 15 amino acids. The CDR3 loop reads CASSFRGATNEKLFF. The CDR3 DNA reads TGTGCCAGCAGTTTTAGAGGTGCAACTAATGAAAAACTGTTTTTT.

The V and J genes are TRBV7-2 and TRBJ1-3; D might be TRBD1 (5 bases). The V gene's germline CDR1 is SGHTA and CDR2 FQGNSA. The CDR3 is 13 amino acids. The ends were cut back, 5 bases at V and 4 bases at J, with 9 bases in the middle. CDR3 amino acids: CASSPNRGNTIYF. The CDR3 coding sequence is TGTGCCAGCAGCCCCAACAGGGGAAACACCATATATTTT.

The chain carries TRBV10-3 and TRBJ2-1; D possibly corresponds to TRBD2 (5 bases). CDR3 size: 15 residues. Trimming shortened V by 4 bases and J by 4 bases, and 14 bases separated the two germline ends. Germline V gene data show CDR1 as ENHRY and CDR2 as SYGVKD. The CDR3 DNA is TGTGCCATCAGTGCCGTGGCGGGCCGATACAATGAGCAGTTCTTC. It is translated as CAISAVAGRYNEQFF.

The V gene is TRBV9, the J gene TRBJ2-2; TRBD1 matches 7 bases. The CDR3 covers 18 residues. The trim removed 3 bases at V and 5 bases at J, leaving 16 bases unmatched. The germline CDR1 and CDR2 sequences are SGDLS and YYNGEE. This chain's CDR3 is CASSGTQGVLLCTGELFF. CDR3 bases: TGTGCCAGCAGCGGGACCCAGGGGGTTCTACTTTGTACCGGGGAGCTGTTTTTT.

The chain carries TRBV6-1 and TRBJ1-2; D not resolved. Between the trimmed V and J ends, which lost 0 bases and 0 bases, there was a span of 11 bases. The CDR3 runs to 16 residues. In germline, CDR1 is MNHNS, CDR2 SASEGT. This CDR3 reads CASSEAGRWPNYGYTF. CDR3 coding DNA: TGTGCCAGCAGTGAAGCCGGCAGGTGGCCTAACTATGGCTACACCTTC.

This clone was counted between two and nine times. The chain is built from TRBV7-9 and TRBJ1-5; TRBD1 is a possible D gene (6 bases). Trimming stripped 1 base from V and 11 bases from J, with 15 bases between. The CDR3 extends over 14 amino acids. Germline V lookup: CDR1 SEHNR, CDR2 FQNEAQ (reference sequence). CDR3 in DNA: TGTGCCAGCAGCTTAGGGCAGGGACAACGGGCCCAGCATTTT. Its translation: CASSLGQGQRAQHF.

The J gene is TRBJ1-5, the V gene TRBV28, with TRBD1 matching 8 bases. The CDR3 extends over 14 amino acids. J gave up 6 bases and V 6 bases, and 7 bases lay outside the gene matches. CDR1 and CDR2 from the germline V gene are MDHEN and SYDVKM. The CDR3 coding sequence is TGTGCCAGCAGCCGGACAGGGCGGGGTCAGCCCCAGCATTTT. This codes for CASSRTGRGQPQHF.

The chain employs TRBV9 and TRBJ1-2; 11 nucleotides agree with TRBD1. Germline CDR1 reads SGDLS; CDR2 reads YYNGEE. The CDR3 extends over 15 amino acids. V dropped 3 bases and J dropped 8; count of bases not matched to a gene: 9. In DNA form, the CDR3 reads TGTGCCAGCAGCGCCTGGGACAGGGGGATAGGCGGCTACACCTTC. Its translation: CASSAWDRGIGGYTF.

CDR3 region: CASSLGDSSNYGYTF. The DNA for the CDR3 is TGCGCCAGCAGCTTGGGGGACAGCTCTAACTATGGCTACACCTTC. The V gene is TRBV5-1, the J gene TRBJ1-2; 7 nucleotides line up with TRBD1. CDR1 is SGHRS and CDR2 is YFSETQ in the germline V gene. The CDR3 sequence is 15 residues long. The V gene end was trimmed by 0 bases and the J gene end by 0 bases; junction bases not matched to a gene: 2.

J is TRBJ1-1 and V is TRBV3-1 (or the pseudogene TRBV3-2); unclear D gene. The CDR3 totals 14 residues. The V gene's germline CDR1 is LGHDT and CDR2 YNNKEL (reference sequence). Trimming removed 1 base at V and 4 bases at J, with 10 bases between. The CDR3 spells CASSQVLGGTEAFF. DNA for the CDR3: TGTGCCAGCAGCCAAGTCCTCGGAGGCACTGAAGCTTTCTTT.

The chain recombines TRBV5-1 with TRBJ1-2; 7 nucleotides match TRBD1. Germline lookup yields CDR1 SGHRS and CDR2 YFSETQ. The CDR3 has 14 residues. The J segment lost 4 bases and the V segment lost 4 bases, leaving 7 bases of the junction unmatched. This chain's CDR3 is CASSLEGGGYGYTF. In DNA form, the CDR3 reads TGCGCCAGCAGCCTCGAAGGGGGCGGCTATGGCTACACCTTC.

The V gene is TRBV23-1, the J gene TRBJ1-4; a possible D gene is TRBD1 (5 bases). TRBV23-1 falls under the ORF class, with uncertain function. This CDR3 region has 22 residues. V was pared by 8 bases and J by 0 bases, with 34 bases between. CDR3 region: CASSYPGKSTPRTTTTNEKLFF. Here the CDR3 DNA reads TGCGCCAGCTCATACCCAGGGAAGTCCACCCCGAGGACTACTACAACTAATGAAAAACTGTTTTTT.